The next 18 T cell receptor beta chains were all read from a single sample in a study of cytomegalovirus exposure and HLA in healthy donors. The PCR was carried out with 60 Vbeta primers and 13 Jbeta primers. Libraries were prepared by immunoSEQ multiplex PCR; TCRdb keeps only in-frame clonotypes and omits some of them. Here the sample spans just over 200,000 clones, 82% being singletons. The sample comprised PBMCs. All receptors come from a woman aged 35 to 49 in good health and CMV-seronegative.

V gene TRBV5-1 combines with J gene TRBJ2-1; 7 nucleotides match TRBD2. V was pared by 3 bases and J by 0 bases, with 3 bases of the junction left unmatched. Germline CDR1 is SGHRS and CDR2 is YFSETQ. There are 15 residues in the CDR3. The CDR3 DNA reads TGCGCCAGCAGCTGGGGAGGGAGCTCCTACAATGAGCAGTTCTTC. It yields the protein CASSWGGSSYNEQFF.

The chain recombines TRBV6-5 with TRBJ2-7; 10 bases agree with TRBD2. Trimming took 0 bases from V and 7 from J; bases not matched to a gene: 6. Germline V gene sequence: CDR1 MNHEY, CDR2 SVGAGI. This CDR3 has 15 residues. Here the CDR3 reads CASSYSAGGPGEQYF. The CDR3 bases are TGTGCCAGCAGTTACTCAGCGGGAGGGCCGGGTGAGCAGTACTTC.

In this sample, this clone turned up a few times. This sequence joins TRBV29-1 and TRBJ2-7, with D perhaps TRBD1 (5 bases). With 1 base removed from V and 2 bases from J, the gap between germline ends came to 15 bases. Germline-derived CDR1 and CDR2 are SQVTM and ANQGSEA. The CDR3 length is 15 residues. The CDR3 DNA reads TGCAGCGTTGAAGGAGACAGCCTTTCCACCTACGAGCAGTACTTC. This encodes CSVEGDSLSTYEQYF.

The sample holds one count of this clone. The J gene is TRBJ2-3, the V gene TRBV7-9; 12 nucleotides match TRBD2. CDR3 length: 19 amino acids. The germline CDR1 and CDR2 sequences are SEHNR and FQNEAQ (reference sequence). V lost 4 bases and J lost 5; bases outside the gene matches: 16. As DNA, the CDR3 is TGTGCCAGCAGCTCAGCGGTGCTAGCGGGAGGGCCAGGGGTAGATACGCAGTATTTT. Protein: CASSSAVLAGGPGVDTQYF.

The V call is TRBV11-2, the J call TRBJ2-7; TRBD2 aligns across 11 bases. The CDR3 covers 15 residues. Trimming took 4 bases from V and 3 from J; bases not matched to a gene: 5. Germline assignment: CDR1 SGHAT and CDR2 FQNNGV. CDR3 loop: CASSSPLAGDYEQYF. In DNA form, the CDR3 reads TGTGCCAGCAGCTCCCCACTAGCGGGAGACTACGAGCAGTACTTC.

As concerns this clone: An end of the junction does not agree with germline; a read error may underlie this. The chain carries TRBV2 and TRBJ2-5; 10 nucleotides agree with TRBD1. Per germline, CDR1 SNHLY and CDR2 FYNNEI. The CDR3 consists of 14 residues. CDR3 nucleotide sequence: TGTGCCTGCAGCGGACAGGGGGGTAGGGAGACCCAGTACTTC. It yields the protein CACSGQGGRETQYF. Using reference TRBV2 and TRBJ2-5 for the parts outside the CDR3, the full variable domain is EPEVTQTPSHQVTQMGQEVILRCVPISNHLYFYWYRQILGQKVEFLVSFYNNEISEKSEIFDDQFSVERPDGSNFTLKIRSTKLEDSAMYFCACSGQGGRETQYFGPGTRLLVL.

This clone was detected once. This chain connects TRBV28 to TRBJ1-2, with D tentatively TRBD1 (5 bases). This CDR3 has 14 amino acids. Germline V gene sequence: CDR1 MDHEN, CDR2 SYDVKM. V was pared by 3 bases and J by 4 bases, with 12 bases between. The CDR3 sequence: CASSLDTGRYGYTF. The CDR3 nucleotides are TGTGCCAGCAGTTTGGACACCGGGCGCTATGGCTACACCTTC.

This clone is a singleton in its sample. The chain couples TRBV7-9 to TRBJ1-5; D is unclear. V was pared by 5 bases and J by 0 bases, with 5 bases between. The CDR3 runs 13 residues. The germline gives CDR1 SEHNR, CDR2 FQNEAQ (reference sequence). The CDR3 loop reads CASSAYSNQPQHF. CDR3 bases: TGTGCCAGCAGCGCGTATAGCAATCAGCCCCAGCATTTT.

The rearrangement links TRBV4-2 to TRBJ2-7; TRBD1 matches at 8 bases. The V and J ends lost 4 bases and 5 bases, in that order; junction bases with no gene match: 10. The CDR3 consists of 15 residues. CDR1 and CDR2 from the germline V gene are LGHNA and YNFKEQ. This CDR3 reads CASSLHLGTGNEQYF. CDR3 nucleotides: TGTGCCAGCAGCCTACACTTAGGGACAGGTAACGAGCAGTACTTC.

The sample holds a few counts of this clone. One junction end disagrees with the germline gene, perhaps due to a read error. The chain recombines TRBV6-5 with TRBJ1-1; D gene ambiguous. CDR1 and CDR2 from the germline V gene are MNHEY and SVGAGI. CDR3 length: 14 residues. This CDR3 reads CTSSSRGVNTEAFF. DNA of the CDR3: TGTACCAGCAGTAGTCGGGGAGTGAACACTGAAGCTTTCTTT.

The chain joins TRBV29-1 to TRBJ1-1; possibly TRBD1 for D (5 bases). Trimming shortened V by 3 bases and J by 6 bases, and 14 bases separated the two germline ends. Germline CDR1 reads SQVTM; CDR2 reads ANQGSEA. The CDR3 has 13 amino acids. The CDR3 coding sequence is TGCAGCGTTGAGGACATTCGGTTATCTGAAGCTTTCTTT. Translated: CSVEDIRLSEAFF.

This CDR3 reads CASSVEGLRADTQYF. Written as DNA, the CDR3 is TGTGCCAGCAGCGTAGAAGGACTAAGGGCAGATACGCAGTATTTT. The V and J genes are TRBV9 and TRBJ2-3, with D tentatively TRBD2 (6 bases). The germline CDR1 and CDR2 sequences are SGDLS and YYNGEE. V was pared by 0 bases and J by 4 bases, with 12 bases between. The CDR3 sequence is 15 residues long.

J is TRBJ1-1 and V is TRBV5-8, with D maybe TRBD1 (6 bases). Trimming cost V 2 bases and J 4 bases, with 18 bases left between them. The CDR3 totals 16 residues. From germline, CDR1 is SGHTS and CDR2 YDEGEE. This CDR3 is CASSFALGGGSTEAFF. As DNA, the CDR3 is TGTGCCAGCAGCTTCGCCTTGGGGGGCGGGAGCACTGAAGCTTTCTTT.

The CDR3: CASSFRGFDGYTF. The CDR3 DNA sequence: TGTGCCAGCAGTTTTCGGGGTTTCGATGGCTACACCTTC. V and J are TRBV28 and TRBJ1-2; D gene ambiguous. The CDR3 runs to 13 residues. The V gene's germline CDR1 is MDHEN and CDR2 SYDVKM. With 3 bases removed from V and 6 bases from J, the gap between germline ends came to 11 bases.

The CDR3 sequence is CASSLDGQRNQPQHF. CDR3 sequence (DNA): TGTGCCAGCAGCTTGGATGGGCAGCGCAATCAGCCCCAGCATTTT. This chain connects TRBV5-8 to TRBJ1-5; D unresolved. V dropped 0 bases and J dropped 2 bases, with 9 bases sitting between them. CDR3 length equals 15 residues. CDR1 is SGHTS and CDR2 is YDEGEE in the germline V gene.

The CDR3 DNA sequence: TGTGCCAGCAGCTCCCTTGTGGGAGGGAGGAGTGAGCAGTTCTTC. Amino acids: CASSSLVGGRSEQFF. The chain employs TRBV5-4 and TRBJ2-1; 7 bases map to TRBD2. The CDR3 consists of 15 residues. Germline assignment: CDR1 SGHNT and CDR2 YYREEE (reference sequence). V lost 3 bases, J lost 9 bases, and 12 bases stayed unmatched.

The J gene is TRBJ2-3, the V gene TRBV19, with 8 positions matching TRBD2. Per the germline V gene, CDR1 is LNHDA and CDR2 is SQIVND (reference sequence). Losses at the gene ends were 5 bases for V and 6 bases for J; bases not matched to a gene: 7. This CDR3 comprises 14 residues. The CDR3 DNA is TGTGCCAGTAGTGGCGGGGGGTCAGTCGATACGCAGTATTTT. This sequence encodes CASSGGGSVDTQYF.

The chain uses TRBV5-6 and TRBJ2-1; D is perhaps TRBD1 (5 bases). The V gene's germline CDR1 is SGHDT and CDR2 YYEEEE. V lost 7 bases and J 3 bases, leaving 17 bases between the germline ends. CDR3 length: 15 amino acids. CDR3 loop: CASGSTAMGYNEQFF. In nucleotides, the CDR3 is TGTGCCAGCGGATCGACAGCCATGGGCTACAATGAGCAGTTCTTC.